This TCR beta chain was recorded in a study of a mutant IDH1 vaccine in newly diagnosed glioma. Study background: Vaccination started 4-6 weeks after radiotherapy alone, or with temozolomide cycles. Before enrollment, patients got radiotherapy alone, temozolomide alone, or mostly the combination.

The assay was immunoSEQ multiplex PCR, and TCRdb's table has in-frame clones only and misses some. The data show about 120,000 clones, with almost 90% seen just once and roughly 0.65% held by the top ten. As for time point: week 11, during vaccination. Vaccine doses each comprised 300 ug of mutant IDH1 20-mer peptide, with topical imiquimod. Donor tumors were new WHO grade 3 or 4 IDH1-mutant, ATRX-lost astrocytomas. Study results and caveats: Evidence of vaccine-induced immune responses was documented in 85% to 95% of patients.

This CDR3 has 15 residues. Germline assignment: CDR1 MNHNY and CDR2 SVGAGI (reference sequence). The V segment lost 5 bases and the J segment 0 bases; nucleotides outside the gene matches: 4. Turning to this clone: The antigen remains unidentified.

The source of this sequence is a woman aged 45-60 years with glioma. The material sequenced was PBMCs, taken from a glioma patient whose treatment included an IDH1 peptide vaccine. J is TRBJ1-5 and V is TRBV6-6; 7 bases agree with TRBD1. The CDR3 sequence: CASSAQGYSNQPQHF. The CDR3 DNA sequence: TGTGCCAGCAGTGCACAGGGGTATAGCAATCAGCCCCAGCATTTT.